The 32 T cell receptor beta chains presented below share a single source sample, sequenced in a study of post-analysis software for immune sequencing data. The TCR beta cDNA libraries carried unique molecular identifiers. TCRdb re-called the PCR reads with MiXCR, one entry per CDR3 protein. This table has fewer than 900,000 distinct CDR3 sequences, about half appearing once. Their cognate antigens are unknown. Study results and caveats: In patients, about five TRBV segments were more frequent than in controls, with TRBV5-6, TRBV5-1 and TRBV20-1 among them.

Sequenced material: blood. The origin of the receptors is a girl aged 10 to 17 with multiple sclerosis.

This clonotype was seen just once. V gene TRBV7-9 combines with J gene TRBJ2-3; TRBD2 matches 10 bases. The germline V gene encodes CDR1 SEHNR and CDR2 FQNEAQ (reference sequence). CDR3 size: 17 residues. V dropped 7 bases and J dropped 3; count of bases not matched to a gene: 13. The chain's CDR3 is CASNPFPLAGETDTQYF. The CDR3 bases are TGTGCCAGCAACCCCTTCCCTCTAGCGGGAGAAACAGATACGCAGTATTTT.

The V call is TRBV29-1, the J call TRBJ2-7; no reliable D call. The J call may be incorrect, as the DNA end agrees better with TRBJ2-5. Germline CDR1 reads SQVTM; CDR2 reads ANQGSEA. The CDR3 length is 13 residues. CDR3 in DNA: TGCAGCGCTGAGGAGTCGAGGTGGGGGACCCAGTACTTC. As protein: CSAEESRWGTQYF.

Written as DNA, the CDR3 is TGCAGTGCTAGCTCCGGGACAGGGGCGAGTGAGCAGTTCTTC. Protein sequence: CSASSGTGASEQFF. The chain uses TRBV20-1 and TRBJ2-1, with 10 nucleotides matching TRBD1. Germline assignment: CDR1 DFQATT and CDR2 SNEGSKA (reference sequence). V lost 3 bases to trimming and J lost 9 bases; unmatched junction nucleotides: 8. This CDR3 region has 14 residues.

This clonotype appeared a few times. CDR3: CSARALSGSTDTQYF. In DNA, the CDR3 is TGCAGTGCTAGAGCGCTTAGCGGGAGTACAGATACGCAGTATTTT. This chain connects TRBV20-1 to TRBJ2-3; TRBD2 matches at 9 bases. CDR1 and CDR2 from the germline V gene are DFQATT and SNEGSKA (reference sequence). The junction had 5 bases not matched to a gene; V was cut back by 1 base and J by 3 bases. The CDR3 contains 15 residues.

As DNA, the CDR3 is TGTGCCAGCAGCCACCGGGACAGGGATCCCTACGAGCAGTACTTC. It codes for CASSHRDRDPYEQYF. The rearrangement links TRBV7-9 to TRBJ2-7; TRBD1 matches 9 bases. Germline V CDR1 and CDR2: SEHNR, FQNEAQ (reference sequence). With 5 bases clipped from V and 2 bases from J, the junction kept 7 bases outside the gene matches. CDR3 length equals 15 residues.

This clonotype came up a few times. The chain combines TRBV6-1 with TRBJ2-1, with D perhaps TRBD1 (7 bases). The germline gives CDR1 MNHNS, CDR2 SASEGT. CDR3 size: 18 residues. Trimming shortened V by 0 bases and J by 2 bases, and 17 bases separated the two germline ends. CDR3 bases: TGTGCCAGCAGTGAAGCCCAAAGACAGGGAGGCACCTACAATGAGCAGTTCTTC. This translates into CASSEAQRQGGTYNEQFF.

V is TRBV7-9 and J is TRBJ2-7; D possibly uses TRBD1 or TRBD2 (5 bases each). Germline V lookup: CDR1 SEHNR, CDR2 FQNEAQ (reference sequence). The CDR3 loop spans 16 amino acids. Trimming cost V 1 base and J 4 bases, with 17 bases left between them. The chain's CDR3 is CASSLGGVPLFYEQYF. CDR3 sequence (DNA): TGTGCCAGCAGCTTAGGAGGGGTCCCCCTTTTTTACGAGCAGTACTTC.

The chain uses TRBV27 and TRBJ2-1; D ambiguous. CDR3 length: 13 residues. The V end lost 3 bases, the J end lost 7 bases, and 10 bases lay between the germline ends. In germline, CDR1 is MNHEY, CDR2 SMNVEV (reference sequence). The CDR3 DNA reads as TGTGCCAGCAGTTTTGGGCCTTGGAATGAGCAGTTCTTC. Its protein product is CASSFGPWNEQFF.

The chain carries TRBV29-1 and TRBJ2-7; D is unclear. The DNA matches TRBJ2-4 better at its end, which makes the J call doubtful. The germline V gene has CDR1 SQVTM and CDR2 ANQGSEA. The CDR3 is made up of 12 amino acids. In DNA, the CDR3 is TGCAGCGTTGGCGTGTGGGGAAACATTCAGTACTTC. Residues: CSVGVWGNIQYF.

V usage is TRBV2 and J usage is TRBJ1-5; D is unclear. The V gene lost 6 bases and the J gene lost 9 bases, with 15 bases spanning the gap. The CDR3 is 13 residues long. CDR1 is SNHLY, CDR2 FYNNEI, per germline. The CDR3 sequence is CASRRDREGPQHF. The CDR3 DNA reads as TGTGCCAGCAGGAGGGATAGGGAAGGGCCCCAGCATTTT.

This clonotype has only a few counts. The rearrangement joins TRBV20-1 to TRBJ2-1, with 8 bases fitting TRBD2. The CDR3 loop spans 15 amino acids. V was clipped by 4 bases and J by 3 bases; unmatched bases: 8. Germline-derived CDR1 and CDR2 are DFQATT and SNEGSKA (reference sequence). Here the CDR3 DNA reads TGCAGTGCTAACTCAGCGGGAGACCTCTACAATGAGCAGTTCTTC. Translation: CSANSAGDLYNEQFF.

This clonotype was observed a few times. V and J are TRBV6-2 or TRBV6-3 and TRBJ2-4; 7 bases fit TRBD2. Germline V gene sequence: CDR1 MNHEY, CDR2 SVGEGT. The CDR3 consists of 13 residues. With 10 bases clipped from V and 0 bases from J, the junction kept 3 bases outside the gene matches. The CDR3 spells CATREVAKNIQYF. Here the CDR3 DNA reads TGTGCCACTCGGGAGGTAGCCAAAAACATTCAGTACTTC.

V and J are TRBV5-1 and TRBJ2-4, with 7 bases aligning to TRBD2. The CDR3 consists of 14 residues. V lost 4 bases, J lost 0 bases, and 1 base stayed unmatched. CDR1 SGHRS and CDR2 YFSETQ come from the germline V gene. In DNA form, the CDR3 reads TGCGCCAGCAGCGCGGGGGTAGCCAAAAACATTCAGTACTTC. This encodes CASSAGVAKNIQYF.

The rearrangement joins TRBV29-1 to TRBJ2-3; 9 bases fit TRBD1. Germline loops: CDR1 SQVTM, CDR2 ANQGSEA. The CDR3 sequence is 14 residues long. This CDR3 is CSSGTGSPRHTQYF. The CDR3 DNA sequence: TGCAGTTCCGGGACAGGGAGCCCCCGACATACGCAGTATTTT.

This clonotype has just a few counts. The chain is built from TRBV12-3 or TRBV12-4 and TRBJ2-7; no firm D call. Between the trimmed V and J ends, which lost 6 bases and 6 bases, there was a span of 9 bases. The CDR3 is 11 amino acids. The chain's CDR3 is CASSVGREQYF. CDR3 DNA: TGTGCCAGCAGCGTTGGACGCGAGCAGTACTTC.

This clonotype appeared a few times. The chain's CDR3 is CASSQGTGIQETQYF. The CDR3 coding sequence is TGCGCCAGCAGCCAAGGGACAGGCATCCAAGAGACCCAGTACTTC. The chain joins TRBV4-1 to TRBJ2-5; 7 bases map to TRBD1. Losses at the gene ends were 1 base for V and 1 base for J; bases not matched to a gene: 3. The germline gives CDR1 MGHRA, CDR2 YSYEKL. This CDR3 has 15 amino acids.

Of note for this clonotype: The junction shows a germline mismatch at one end, possibly a read error. The chain joins TRBV12-3 or TRBV12-4 to TRBJ2-1; 12 bases are a match to TRBD2. The CDR3 loop spans 19 amino acids. The CDR3 here is CANSFRLAGDSSSYNEQFF. CDR3 nucleotides: TGTGCCAACAGTTTTCGACTAGCGGGAGACTCGAGCTCCTACAATGAGCAGTTCTTC.

This chain joins TRBV30 and TRBJ2-1, with D hard to call. Germline V gives CDR1 GTSNPN, CDR2 SVGIG (reference sequence). V was shortened by 2 bases and J by 3 bases, with 8 bases between the two germline ends. The CDR3 contains 13 residues. CDR3 nucleotides: TGTGCCTGGAGTCGGCTCCTCTACAATGAGCAGTTCTTC. Protein product: CAWSRLLYNEQFF.

The chain has TRBV11-2 and TRBJ2-6; D gene uncertain. V lost 6 bases, J lost 0 bases, and 12 bases lay in between. CDR1 is SGHAT and CDR2 is FQNNGV in the germline V gene. The CDR3 contains 16 residues. In DNA, the CDR3 is TGTGCCAGCAGTCTCGATGGGGTCTCTGGGGCCAACGTCCTGACTTTC. The encoded protein is CASSLDGVSGANVLTF.

This clonotype has just a few counts. V gene TRBV7-9 combines with J gene TRBJ1-5; weak D call: TRBD1 (5 bases). The CDR3 totals 15 residues. CDR1 and CDR2 (germline): SEHNR, FQNEAQ (reference sequence). V lost 5 bases and J lost 5, with 16 bases in between. The CDR3 region is CASSKAGGRDQPQHF. The CDR3 DNA is TGTGCCAGCAGCAAAGCGGGGGGTCGGGATCAGCCCCAGCATTTT. Drawing the rest from reference TRBV7-9 and TRBJ1-5, the complete variable domain is DTGVSQNPRHKITKRGQNVTFRCDPISEHNRLYWYRQTLGQGPEFLTYFQNEAQLEKSRLLSDRFSAERPKGSFSTLEIQRTEQGDSAMYLCASSKAGGRDQPQHFGDGTRLSIL.

The V call is TRBV7-2, the J call TRBJ2-7; 7 bases fit TRBD2. Near its end, the DNA agrees better with TRBJ2-1, so the J call may be wrong. The CDR3 covers 16 residues. Germline CDR1 and CDR2: SGHTA and FQGNSA. The CDR3 reads CASRVSGGVYGNEQFF. DNA for the CDR3: TGTGCCAGCAGGGTTAGTGGGGGGGTCTATGGCAATGAGCAGTTCTTC.

V and J are TRBV25-1 and TRBJ1-2, with a tentative D call TRBD1 (6 bases). Germline assignment: CDR1 MGHDK and CDR2 SYGVNS. The CDR3 runs to 13 residues. V lost 5 bases and J lost 3, with 10 bases in between. The CDR3 sequence: CASSMTGDYGYTF. Here the CDR3 DNA reads TGTGCCAGCAGTATGACAGGAGACTATGGCTACACCTTC.

In its sample, this clonotype was seen once. This chain links TRBV13 with TRBJ1-2; 10 nucleotides align to TRBD1. The CDR3 totals 14 residues. Germline CDR1 PRHDT, CDR2 FYEKMQ (reference sequence). V shed 8 bases and J 3 bases; nucleotides not matched to a gene: 6. CDR3 loop: CASGPGTGDYGYTF. CDR3 coding DNA: TGTGCCAGCGGCCCGGGGACAGGGGACTATGGCTACACCTTC.

CDR3 sequence reads: CAWSLGGDTYEQYF. The CDR3 coding sequence is TGTGCCTGGAGTTTGGGGGGTGATACCTACGAGCAGTACTTC. This chain joins TRBV30 and TRBJ2-7, with D maybe TRBD2 (6 bases). V was trimmed by 2 bases and J by 2 bases, leaving 13 bases between them. The CDR3 covers 14 residues. The germline V gene encodes CDR1 GTSNPN and CDR2 SVGIG (reference sequence).

With regard to this clonotype: One end of the junction varies from germline; a read error may be responsible. This chain joins TRBV5-1 and TRBJ1-2; D gene unclear. This CDR3 has 14 amino acids. The V gene's germline CDR1 is SGHRS and CDR2 YFSETQ. Written as DNA, the CDR3 is TGCGCCAACAGCTTGCAGGCAGTTAACTATGGCTACACCTTC. The encoded protein is CANSLQAVNYGYTF.

The chain combines TRBV14 with TRBJ2-7, with D possibly being TRBD2 (5 bases). With 5 bases removed from V and 0 bases from J, the gap between germline ends came to 14 bases. The CDR3 is 15 amino acids. Germline values: CDR1 SGHDN, CDR2 FVKESK. The CDR3 bases are TGTGCCAGCAGCTCCCTCGAGAGGGCCTCCTACGAGCAGTACTTC. Protein sequence: CASSSLERASYEQYF.

J is TRBJ2-7 and V is TRBV5-1; D may be TRBD2 (5 bases). The CDR3 has 17 residues. Germline CDR1 SGHRS, CDR2 YFSETQ. Trimming left V 0 bases short and J 5 bases short, with 21 bases between. CDR3 sequence: CASSLGGSPQKTNEQYF. CDR3 DNA sequence: TGCGCCAGCAGCTTGGGAGGGTCCCCTCAAAAAACTAACGAGCAGTACTTC.

The V gene is TRBV29-1, the J gene TRBJ2-5; no clear D gene. V was pared by 4 bases and J by 4 bases, with 7 bases between. This CDR3 region has 11 residues. Germline V lookup: CDR1 SQVTM, CDR2 ANQGSEA. DNA for the CDR3: TGCAGCGTTGGTTACGCAGAGACCCAGTACTTC. Translated, it gives CSVGYAETQYF.

This clonotype was seen only a few times. This chain uses TRBV7-6 with TRBJ2-7, with 8 nucleotides matching TRBD2. With 3 bases clipped from V and 1 base from J, the junction kept 5 bases outside the gene matches. Germline V gives CDR1 SGHVS, CDR2 FNYEAQ. The CDR3 loop spans 15 amino acids. In DNA form, the CDR3 reads TGTGCCAGCAGCTTTAGGAGCGGGAGTTCCTACGAGCAGTACTTC. Amino acids: CASSFRSGSSYEQYF.

The table lists this clonotype with a few counts. The chain employs TRBV7-2 and TRBJ2-3; 8 bases fit TRBD2. V gave up 5 bases and J gave up 1 base; unmatched junction bases: 8. The germline V gene has CDR1 SGHTA and CDR2 FQGNSA. This CDR3 region has 16 residues. This CDR3 reads CASSPRSGMGTDTQYF. CDR3 nucleotide sequence: TGTGCCAGCAGCCCCCGTAGCGGGATGGGCACAGATACGCAGTATTTT.

The chain carries TRBV9 and TRBJ2-7; 8 bases match TRBD1. Germline trimming cut 0 bases from V and 5 bases from J; bases unmatched to any gene: 4. This CDR3 region has 14 residues. Per germline, CDR1 SGDLS and CDR2 YYNGEE. The CDR3 loop reads CASSVGQGSHEQYF. CDR3 coding DNA: TGTGCCAGCAGCGTAGGACAGGGGTCCCACGAGCAGTACTTC.

Only one count was recorded for this clonotype. The rearrangement uses TRBV5-1 and TRBJ2-3, with D uncertain. The CDR3 covers 13 residues. The germline gives CDR1 SGHRS, CDR2 YFSETQ. The V end was cut by 4 bases, the J end by 3 bases, with 9 bases between. CDR3 in amino acids: CASSPSHTDTQYF. Here the CDR3 DNA reads TGCGCCAGCAGCCCCTCCCATACAGATACGCAGTATTTT.